One sample yielded the 13 T cell receptor beta chains listed below, sequenced in a study of OX40 agonist ivuxolimab in advanced cancers. The repertoire was sequenced with immunoSEQ multiplex PCR; TCRdb's copy has only in-frame clones and lacks some. The profile shows roughly 80,000 clones, 85% to 90% of them singletons. The specimen was CD4+ or CD8+ T cells sorted from blood, collected in a trial of the OX40 agonist ivuxolimab. The receptor set was obtained from an adult with an advanced solid tumor such as melanoma, head and neck, liver or kidney cancer.

This clone was detected a few times. The rearrangement links TRBV30 to TRBJ2-3; maybe TRBD1 (5 bases). In germline, CDR1 is GTSNPN, CDR2 SVGIG (reference sequence). Trimming removed 5 bases from V and 1 base from J, with 16 bases in between. The CDR3 sequence is 15 residues long. The CDR3: CAWSAQGRGTDTQYF. The CDR3 DNA reads TGTGCCTGGTCGGCCCAGGGTCGGGGCACAGATACGCAGTATTTT.

There are a few counts of this clone. This chain joins TRBV10-2 and TRBJ2-3; possibly TRBD1 for D (5 bases). The germline V gene encodes CDR1 WSHSY and CDR2 SAAADI. This CDR3 spans 13 amino acids. V was trimmed by 6 bases and J by 1 base, leaving 8 bases between them. This CDR3 is CASRGAGTDTQYF. The CDR3 DNA follows: TGCGCCAGCAGAGGGGCTGGCACAGATACGCAGTATTTT.

The V and J genes are TRBV6-5 and TRBJ1-1, with D unresolved. This CDR3 is 13 amino acids long. Germline CDR1 is MNHEY and CDR2 is SVGAGI. Trimming pared 7 bases from V and 0 bases from J, leaving 9 bases between. The CDR3 DNA follows: TGTGCCAGCACAAAGAGATTGAACACTGAAGCTTTCTTT. Amino acid sequence: CASTKRLNTEAFF.

The chain is built from TRBV7-8 and TRBJ2-7; maybe TRBD1 (6 bases). The CDR3 consists of 15 residues. Trimming shortened V by 0 bases and J by 0 bases, and 9 bases separated the two germline ends. In germline, CDR1 is SGHVS, CDR2 FQNEAQ. CDR3 loop: CASSLAGTLSYEQYF. In nucleotides, the CDR3 is TGTGCCAGCAGCTTAGCGGGGACACTCTCCTACGAGCAGTACTTC.

The J gene is TRBJ1-4, the V gene TRBV10-3; no reliable D call. CDR3 length: 17 residues. In germline, CDR1 is ENHRY, CDR2 SYGVKD. Trimming removed 0 bases at V and 1 base at J, with 12 bases between. This CDR3 reads CAISESGLPGTNEKLFF. The CDR3, as DNA: TGTGCCATCAGTGAGTCTGGGCTACCGGGAACTAATGAAAAACTGTTTTTT.

The rearrangement links TRBV5-3 to TRBJ1-2; D might be TRBD1 (6 bases). TRBV5-3 is reported as an ORF; its role is uncertain. Trimming stripped 9 bases from V and 5 bases from J, with 29 bases between. The CDR3 has 17 amino acids. This chain's CDR3 is CATPLLLRGARRYGYTF. The CDR3 nucleotides are TGTGCCACCCCGCTACTCCTTCGGGGGGCCCGGCGTTATGGCTACACCTTC.

This clone was picked up a small number of times. The V call is TRBV18, the J call TRBJ1-2, with D possibly being TRBD1 (6 bases). The CDR3 sequence is 13 residues long. V was pared by 3 bases and J by 5 bases, with 10 bases between. CDR1 is KGHSH, CDR2 LQKENI, per germline. The CDR3 loop is CASSPTGWYGYTF. The CDR3 coding sequence is TGTGCCAGCTCACCTACAGGGTGGTATGGCTACACCTTC. The full variable domain, with the rest looked up from reference TRBV18 and TRBJ1-2, is NAGVMQNPRHLVRRRGQEARLRCSPMKGHSHVYWYRQLPEEGLKFMVYLQKENIIDESGMPKERFSAEFPKEGPSILRIQQVVRGDSAAYFCASSPTGWYGYTFGSGTRLTVV.

J is TRBJ1-2 and V is TRBV5-4; 9 nucleotides agree with TRBD1. V lost 4 bases and J lost 5; bases outside the gene matches: 9. The CDR3 has 15 amino acids. Germline CDR1 and CDR2: SGHNT and YYREEE (reference sequence). The CDR3 loop reads CASSPGADRGYGYTF. Written as DNA, the CDR3 is TGTGCCAGCAGCCCCGGGGCGGACAGGGGTTATGGCTACACCTTC.

The genes are TRBV5-1 and TRBJ2-1; TRBD2 matches at 8 bases. The V gene end was trimmed by 0 bases and the J gene end by 5 bases; junction bases not matched to a gene: 7. Germline assignment: CDR1 SGHRS and CDR2 YFSETQ. CDR3 length: 16 residues. This CDR3 reads CASSLAPRGGHNEQFF. The CDR3 nucleotides read TGCGCCAGCAGCTTGGCCCCTCGGGGGGGACACAATGAGCAGTTCTTC.

The V gene is TRBV5-1, the J gene TRBJ1-4; the match to TRBD1 covers 10 bases. The V gene end was trimmed by 3 bases and the J gene end by 9 bases; junction bases not matched to a gene: 8. The CDR3 contains 15 residues. The germline V gene has CDR1 SGHRS and CDR2 YFSETQ. CDR3 bases: TGCGCCAGCAGCTCGGGGGGACAGGGGCCGCAAAAACTGTTTTTT. Translated: CASSSGGQGPQKLFF.

This chain connects TRBV4-1 to TRBJ1-4, with D tentatively TRBD1 (5 bases). Per the germline V gene, CDR1 is MGHRA and CDR2 is YSYEKL. The CDR3 runs to 14 residues. Between the trimmed V and J ends, which lost 3 bases and 12 bases, there was a span of 17 bases. The CDR3 spells CASSQRGGTLELFF. The DNA of the CDR3 is TGCGCCAGCAGCCAGAGGGGCGGAACCCTAGAACTGTTTTTT.

V is TRBV6-6 and J is TRBJ1-5; TRBD1 is a possible D gene (5 bases). The CDR3 runs to 16 residues. The V gene's germline CDR1 is MNHNY and CDR2 SVGAGI (reference sequence). V gave up 6 bases and J gave up 2 bases, with 17 bases separating them. The CDR3 reads CASRRRGQPGNQPQHF. The DNA for the CDR3 is TGTGCCAGCAGGAGAAGGGGTCAACCCGGCAATCAGCCCCAGCATTTT.

A word on this clone: At one boundary the junction diverges from the germline segment, which might be a read error. Other nucleotide sequences in the sample specify the same CDR3. The CDR3 DNA reads TGTGCTAGCAGCTCTAGCGGGGGCCCCTACAATGAGCAGTTCTTC. It translates to CASSSSGGPYNEQFF. V usage is TRBV7-7 and J usage is TRBJ2-1; 10 bases map to TRBD2. This CDR3 has 15 amino acids. Germline assignment: CDR1 SSHAT and CDR2 FNYEAQ (reference sequence). Full variable domain (outside the CDR3, taken from reference TRBV7-7 and TRBJ2-1): GAGVSQSPRYKVTKRGQDVTLRCDPISSHATLYWYQQALGQGPEFLTYFNYEAQPDKSGLPSDRFSAERPEGSISTLTIQRTEQRDSAMYRCASSSSGGPYNEQFFGPGTRLTVL.